This T cell receptor (beta chain) was found in a study of T cell responses to AZD1222 COVID-19 vaccine. There are 14 residues in the CDR3. Unmatched junction bases numbered 8, after V lost 8 bases and J lost 7 bases. CDR1 and CDR2 from the germline V gene are MNHEY and SVGAGI. Findings and limits, study-wide: Mostly white British, mostly female donors; authors suggested clonal diversity may be underestimated.

Here immunoSEQ multiplex PCR was the method, and the copy in TCRdb shows in-frame clones only, minus some. The table includes 150,000 to 200,000 clones, approximately 90% detected once. Turning to this clone: Its matching antigen is unknown.

This sequence joins TRBV6-5 and TRBJ1-6; 7 nucleotides align to TRBD1. This TCR was recovered from an adult in good health. This specimen was peripheral blood, taken on day 0 of AZD1222 vaccination. The chain's CDR3 is CASLLGTENSPLHF. DNA for the CDR3: TGTGCCAGCTTGTTAGGGACAGAGAATTCACCCCTCCACTTT.